What follows are 9 T cell receptor beta chains derived from one specimen sequenced in a study of blood T cell repertoires in COVID-19. TCRdb keeps only in-frame clones here, not all; method: immunoSEQ multiplex PCR. The top ten clones hold around 4.5% of a sample with around 150,000 clones, roughly 89% of them seen once. Material for sequencing was peripheral blood. Receptors were obtained from a middle-aged woman with acute or convalescent COVID-19.

This chain joins TRBV29-1 and TRBJ1-4; unclear D gene. Germline CDR1 is SQVTM and CDR2 is ANQGSEA. V dropped 6 bases and J dropped 0 bases, with 8 bases sitting between them. This CDR3 is built from 13 residues. The CDR3 protein is CSVTRATNEKLFF. CDR3 coding DNA: TGCAGCGTGACACGAGCAACTAATGAAAAACTGTTTTTT.

This chain uses TRBV9 with TRBJ2-3; 7 positions match TRBD1. V trimming: 0 bases; J trimming: 0 bases; junction bases outside the gene matches: 7. The CDR3 has 17 residues. From germline, CDR1 is SGDLS and CDR2 YYNGEE. The DNA for the CDR3 is TGTGCCAGCAGCGTAGGTTCCGTGACAGGGAGCACAGATACGCAGTATTTT. It codes for CASSVGSVTGSTDTQYF. Full variable domain (outside the CDR3, taken from reference TRBV9 and TRBJ2-3): DSGVTQTPKHLITATGQRVTLRCSPRSGDLSVYWYQQSLDQGLQFLIQYYNGEERAKGNILERFSAQQFPDLHSELNLSSLELGDSALYFCASSVGSVTGSTDTQYFGPGTRLTVL.

V gene TRBV7-3 combines with J gene TRBJ2-2; 8 positions agree with TRBD1. CDR3 length: 13 residues. Germline CDR1 reads SGHTA; CDR2 reads FQGTGA. The V gene end was trimmed by 4 bases and the J gene end by 6 bases; junction bases not matched to a gene: 1. CDR3 DNA sequence: TGTGCCAGCAGCTCGACAGGGGCCGGGGAGCTGTTTTTT. Protein: CASSSTGAGELFF.

Worth noting for this clone: A junction end diverges from the germline sequence, so it may reflect a read error. This chain links TRBV30 with TRBJ1-2; no definite D call. CDR3 size: 12 residues. Germline values: CDR1 GTSNPN, CDR2 SVGIG (reference sequence). The CDR3 DNA follows: TGTGTCTGGAGTGGAGGAATCTATGGCTACACCTTC. Amino acids: CVWSGGIYGYTF.

The chain recombines TRBV7-6 with TRBJ2-5; TRBD2 aligns across 10 bases. The CDR3 has 15 amino acids. The germline CDR1 and CDR2 sequences are SGHVS and FNYEAQ. J lost 3 bases, V lost 8 bases, and 9 bases had no gene match. CDR3 bases: TGTGCCAGCTCCGGGCTAGCGGGAGTGGAAGAGACCCAGTACTTC. Protein sequence: CASSGLAGVEETQYF.

This clone appeared a single time. The chain recombines TRBV18 with TRBJ1-3; D gene uncertain. Germline-derived CDR1 and CDR2 are KGHSH and LQKENI. CDR3 length equals 16 residues. Trimming took 3 bases from V and 0 from J, leaving 12 bases between them. The CDR3 spells CASSPAGLTSGNTIYF. The CDR3 region has the DNA TGTGCCAGCTCACCGGCCGGACTGACCTCTGGAAACACCATATATTTT.

The chain employs TRBV9 and TRBJ1-1; TRBD1 is a possible D gene (5 bases). Trimming stripped 6 bases from V and 6 bases from J, with 15 bases between. Germline assignment: CDR1 SGDLS and CDR2 YYNGEE. The CDR3 has 13 amino acids. The CDR3 protein is CASTKTDSSEAFF. In DNA form, the CDR3 reads TGTGCCAGCACCAAGACTGACAGTTCTGAAGCTTTCTTT.

The chain couples TRBV30 to TRBJ1-2, with a possible D match to TRBD1 (5 bases). Germline-derived CDR1 and CDR2 are GTSNPN and SVGIG (reference sequence). The germline V and J ends were trimmed by 4 bases and 5 bases, with 17 bases remaining between them. The CDR3 is 14 amino acids. DNA for the CDR3: TGTGCCTGGACAAAGGCAGGGTCCGAATATGGCTACACCTTC. It is translated as CAWTKAGSEYGYTF.

The V and J genes are TRBV30 and TRBJ1-4; D is perhaps TRBD1 (5 bases). Trimming pared 0 bases from V and 8 bases from J, leaving 10 bases between. Germline lookup yields CDR1 GTSNPN and CDR2 SVGIG (reference sequence). The CDR3 is 13 amino acids. The CDR3 DNA follows: TGTGCCTGGAGTGTTGGGCAGGGCGAAAAACTGTTTTTT. Protein: CAWSVGQGEKLFF.